A selection of T cell receptor beta chains follows, all from one sample in a study of cytomegalovirus exposure and HLA in healthy donors. Assay: immunoSEQ multiplex PCR; the TCRdb copy retains only in-frame clones and omits some. Its table records 100,000 to 150,000 clones. Sequenced: PBMCs. Receptor source: a man aged 25 to 40 in good health and CMV-seronegative. Both conserved end residues are part of each CDR3. A D gene is named only where the DNA matches it firmly. Some rows have no size entry. The others give once, few or many, or a class for an expanded clone.

.	TRBV28	TRBJ2-1	TRBD2	TGTGCCAGCAGTTTGCCGGGAGGGCCGGGTAATGAGCAGTTCTTC	CASSLPGGPGNEQFF
medium-sized	TRBV5-4	TRBJ2-7	TRBD1	TGTGCCAGCAGCTTCCAAGGACAGGGGTCCTACGAGCAGTACTTC	CASSFQGQGSYEQYF
.	TRBV9	TRBJ2-7	.	TGTGCCAGCAGCGCGACGGGGCGGGGTGACTACGAGCAGTACTTC	CASSATGRGDYEQYF
.	TRBV4-3	TRBJ1-3	.	TGCGCCAGCAGCCCGGACACCTCCTCTGGAAACACCATATATTTT	CASSPDTSSGNTIYF
.	TRBV4-1	TRBJ1-3	.	TGCGCCAGCAGCCAACGGACAGCGAAAGCCTCTGGAAACACCATATATTTT	CASSQRTAKASGNTIYF
.	TRBV5-1	TRBJ2-5	TRBD1	TGCGCCAGCAGCTTGCAGGGGGCGCGGGAGACCCAGTACTTC	CASSLQGARETQYF
.	TRBV11-2	TRBJ2-5	.	TGTGCCAGCAGCACGTTTTACGGGGAGACCCAGTACTTC	CASSTFYGETQYF
.	TRBV2	TRBJ1-2	.	TGTGCCAGCAGAGCAGGGCAGGACTATGGCTACACCTTC	CASRAGQDYGYTF
.	TRBV10-1	TRBJ2-3	.	TGCGCCAGCAAAGGAGCGGCAGTCACAGATACGCAGTATTTT	CASKGAAVTDTQYF
.	TRBV28	TRBJ2-2	.	TGTGCCAGCAGTTCATATGCTTGGACAGTGAACACCGGGGAGCTGTTTTTT	CASSSYAWTVNTGELFF
.	TRBV28	TRBJ1-2	TRBD1	TGTGCCAGCAGTTTTGGCGACCTCTTACAGGGGTCCTTGTCGAGCTACACCTTC	CASSFGDLLQGSLSSYTF
.	TRBV2	TRBJ2-2	TRBD2	TGTGCCAGCAGGGGGAGCGGGGGGAACACCGGGGAGCTGTTTTTT	CASRGSGGNTGELFF
.	TRBV4-1	TRBJ2-1	.	TGCGCCAGCAGCCACCCTTCGACAGGTTCCTACAATGAGCAGTTCTTC	CASSHPSTGSYNEQFF
.	TRBV27	TRBJ2-7	TRBD2	TGTGCCAGCAGTCCCCTGGGGAGCAGCGGACTAACTAGCGTTATAGCAGGGTTTGACGAGCAGTACTTC	CASSPLGSSGLTSVIAGFDEQYF
.	TRBV27	TRBJ2-3	TRBD1	TGTGCCAGCAGTTTAGAAGAGGGGGCGAGAGATACGCAGTATTTT	CASSLEEGARDTQYF
.	TRBV7-2	TRBJ1-5	.	TGTGCCAGCAGCTTAGATGGCCGGGGGCCCCAGCATTTT	CASSLDGRGPQHF
.	TRBV16	TRBJ1-1	TRBD1	TGTGCCAGCAGCCCCGGGACAGGGAACACTGAAGCTTTCTTT	CASSPGTGNTEAFF
.	TRBV19	TRBJ2-5	.	TGTGCCAGTAGTATCGGCGGAGACGAAGAGACCCAGTACTTC	CASSIGGDEETQYF
.	TRBV15	TRBJ2-5	.	TGTGCCACCAGCGCGGGTAAGAGGGAGACCCAGTACTTC	CATSAGKRETQYF
.	TRBV30	TRBJ2-5	.	TGTGCCTGCATAGGCCGACGGGCCGGGAGTTCAGAGACCCAGTACTTC	CACIGRRAGSSETQYF
.	TRBV29-1	TRBJ2-1	TRBD2	TGCAGCGTTGAGGGTCTAGCGGGAGTAGGCAATGAGCAGTTCTTC	CSVEGLAGVGNEQFF
.	TRBV11-1	TRBJ2-7	.	TGTGCCAGCAGCTTAGCGCTAGGACTCGGCTGGGGAGAGCAGTACTTC	CASSLALGLGWGEQYF
.	TRBV29-1	TRBJ1-1	.	TGCAGCGTTGGGGAGGTCACTGAAGCTTTCTTT	CSVGEVTEAFF
.	TRBV7-6	TRBJ1-1	.	TGTGCCAGCAGCGAAGAACAGGGTGAGGTCACTGAAGCTTTCTTT	CASSEEQGEVTEAFF
.	TRBV5-1	TRBJ2-2	.	TGCGCCAGCAGCATAAGACAGGGAGGCACCGGGGAGCTGTTTTTT	CASSIRQGGTGELFF
.	TRBV5-1	TRBJ2-5	TRBD1	TGCGCCAGCACCAAACACAGGGGTATCGGGGAGACCCAGTACTTC	CASTKHRGIGETQYF
.	TRBV4-3	TRBJ1-3	.	TGCGCCAGCAGCCAAGATCTTATGACAGCCTCTGGAAACACCATATATTTT	CASSQDLMTASGNTIYF
.	TRBV19	TRBJ2-5	.	TGTGCCAGTAGTCCCAACAGGGGAGGAGAGACCCAGTACTTC	CASSPNRGGETQYF
.	TRBV7-2	TRBJ2-7	TRBD1	TGTGCCAGCCGAGGGACAGCCTCCTACGAGCAGTACTTC	CASRGTASYEQYF
.	TRBV15	TRBJ1-2	TRBD1	TGTGCCACCAGCAGAGAGCATACAGGGGGCATCTATGGCTACACCTTC	CATSREHTGGIYGYTF
.	TRBV4-2	TRBJ2-2	TRBD2	TGTGCCAGCAGCAAAGTTGCCCTTAGGGTGGGCGGGAGTGTGAACGGGGAGCTGTTTTTT	CASSKVALRVGGSVNGELFF
.	TRBV5-1	TRBJ2-7	.	TGCGCCAGCAGCCTGCCTCGCGGGTCTGAATTCTACGAGCAGTACTTC	CASSLPRGSEFYEQYF
.	TRBV5-1	TRBJ2-1	.	TGCGCCAGCAGCTTTCCTCGCGGGAAGACACAAGTGGGTACGAATGAGCAGTTCTTC	CASSFPRGKTQVGTNEQFF
.	TRBV6-5	TRBJ1-6	TRBD1	TGTGCCAGCACCCGGGACAGGGGGGCACCCCTCCACTTT	CASTRDRGAPLHF
.	TRBV10-3	TRBJ1-5	.	TGTGCCATCTCCCGGGGGAATCAGCCCCAGCATTTT	CAISRGNQPQHF
.	TRBV7-2	TRBJ2-1	TRBD1	TGTGCCAGCAGCTCCCCCGACAGGGGCCGCTCCTACAATGAGCAGTTCTTC	CASSSPDRGRSYNEQFF
.	TRBV18	TRBJ2-7	TRBD2	TGTGCCAGCTCACCACCCAGCGGGACCTGGTACGAGCAGTACTTC	CASSPPSGTWYEQYF
.	TRBV7-8	TRBJ2-2	.	TGTGCCAGCAGCACCGGTCGCTACCCCCAGGAAGGGGAGCTGTTTTTT	CASSTGRYPQEGELFF
.	TRBV5-8	TRBJ2-5	TRBD1	TGTGCCAGCAGCCAGGACAGGTCGGTGGCGACCCAGTACTTC	CASSQDRSVATQYF
.	TRBV2	TRBJ1-3	.	TGTGCCAGCAGCGCGGGACTCAGCTCTGGAAACACCATATATTTT	CASSAGLSSGNTIYF
.	TRBV7-9	TRBJ2-1	TRBD2	TGTGCCAGCAGACCAGCGGGGGGTTCGTTCAATGAGCAGTTCTTC	CASRPAGGSFNEQFF
.	TRBV27	TRBJ1-2	.	TGTGCCAGCAAAACCGACAGTAACTATGGCTACACCTTC	CASKTDSNYGYTF
.	TRBV6-4	TRBJ2-3	TRBD2	TGTGCCAGCAGCCGACTAGCGGGGAGCACAGATACGCAGTATTTT	CASSRLAGSTDTQYF
.	TRBV10-2	TRBJ2-1	.	TGCGCCAGCAGGGCTAGCGAGGGGAATGAGCAGTTCTTC	CASRASEGNEQFF
.	TRBV28	TRBJ1-4	.	TGTGCCAGCAGTTTAATCAGGGATGACGAAAAACTGTTTTTT	CASSLIRDDEKLFF
.	TRBV27	TRBJ2-1	.	TGTGCCAGCAGCTGGATCCGGGACTTAGCGTACAATGAGCAGTTCTTC	CASSWIRDLAYNEQFF